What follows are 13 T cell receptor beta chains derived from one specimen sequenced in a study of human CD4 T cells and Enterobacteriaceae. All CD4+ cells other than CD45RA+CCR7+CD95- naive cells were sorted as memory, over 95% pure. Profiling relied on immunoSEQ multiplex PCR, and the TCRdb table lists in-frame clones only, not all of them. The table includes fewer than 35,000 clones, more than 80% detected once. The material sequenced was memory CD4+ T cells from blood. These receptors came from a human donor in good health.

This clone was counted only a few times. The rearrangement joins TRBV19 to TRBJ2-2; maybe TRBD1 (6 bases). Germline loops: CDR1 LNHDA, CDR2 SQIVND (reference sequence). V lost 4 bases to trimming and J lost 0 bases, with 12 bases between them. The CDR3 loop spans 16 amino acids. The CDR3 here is CASSRRRQANTGELFF. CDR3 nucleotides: TGTGCCAGTAGTAGACGGAGACAGGCGAACACCGGGGAGCTGTTTTTT.

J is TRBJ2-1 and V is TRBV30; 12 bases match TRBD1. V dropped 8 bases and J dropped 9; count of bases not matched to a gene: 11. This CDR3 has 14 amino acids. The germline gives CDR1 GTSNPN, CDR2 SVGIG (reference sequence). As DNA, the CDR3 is TGTGCCCACCGCCGGGACAGGGGGCGAGGTGAGCAGTTCTTC. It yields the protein CAHRRDRGRGEQFF.

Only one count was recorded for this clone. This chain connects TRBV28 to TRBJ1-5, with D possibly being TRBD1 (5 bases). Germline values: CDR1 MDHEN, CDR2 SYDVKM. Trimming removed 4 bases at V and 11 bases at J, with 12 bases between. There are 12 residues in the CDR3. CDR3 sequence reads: CASSSIRGAQHF. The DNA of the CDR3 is TGTGCCAGCAGTTCGATTAGGGGTGCCCAGCATTTT.

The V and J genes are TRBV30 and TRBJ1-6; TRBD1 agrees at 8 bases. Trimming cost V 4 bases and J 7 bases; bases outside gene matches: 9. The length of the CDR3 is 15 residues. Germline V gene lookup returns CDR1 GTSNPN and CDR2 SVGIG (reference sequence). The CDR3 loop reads CAWTYRDRSNSPLHF. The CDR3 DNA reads TGTGCCTGGACTTACCGGGACAGGAGCAATTCACCCCTCCACTTT.

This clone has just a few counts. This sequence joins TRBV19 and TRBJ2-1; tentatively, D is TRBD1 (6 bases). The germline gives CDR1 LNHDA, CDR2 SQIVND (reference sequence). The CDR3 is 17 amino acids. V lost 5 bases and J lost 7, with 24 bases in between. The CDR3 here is CASSVATGSRLGNEQFF. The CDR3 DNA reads TGTGCCAGTAGTGTAGCAACAGGGAGCCGGTTGGGGAATGAGCAGTTCTTC. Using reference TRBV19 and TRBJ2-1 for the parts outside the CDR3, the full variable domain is DGGITQSPKYLFRKEGQNVTLSCEQNLNHDAMYWYRQDPGQGLRLIYYSQIVNDFQKGDIAEGYSVSREKKESFPLTVTSAQKNPTAFYLCASSVATGSRLGNEQFFGPGTRLTVL.

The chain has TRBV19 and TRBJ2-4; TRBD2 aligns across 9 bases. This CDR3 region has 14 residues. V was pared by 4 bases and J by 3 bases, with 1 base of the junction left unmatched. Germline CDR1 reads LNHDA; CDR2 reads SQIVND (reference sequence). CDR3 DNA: TGTGCCAGTAGTAAGACTAGCGGCAAAAACATTCAGTACTTC. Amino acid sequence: CASSKTSGKNIQYF.

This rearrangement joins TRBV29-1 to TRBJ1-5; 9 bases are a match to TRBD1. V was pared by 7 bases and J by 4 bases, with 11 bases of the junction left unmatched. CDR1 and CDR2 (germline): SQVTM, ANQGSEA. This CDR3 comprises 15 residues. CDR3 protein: CSASTGTGKNQPQHF. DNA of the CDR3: TGCAGCGCATCGACCGGGACAGGGAAAAATCAGCCCCAGCATTTT. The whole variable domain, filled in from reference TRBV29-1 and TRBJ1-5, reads SAVISQKPSRDICQRGTSLTIQCQVDSQVTMMFWYRQQPGQSLTLIATANQGSEATYESGFVIDKFPISRPNLTFSTLTVSNMSPEDSSIYLCSASTGTGKNQPQHFGDGTRLSIL.

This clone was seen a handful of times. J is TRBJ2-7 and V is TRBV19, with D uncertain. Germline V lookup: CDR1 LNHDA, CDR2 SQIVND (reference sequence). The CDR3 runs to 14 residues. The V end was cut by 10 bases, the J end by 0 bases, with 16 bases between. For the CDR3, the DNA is TGTGCCAACCCAACAGTGGTTCTCTCCTACGAGCAGTACTTC. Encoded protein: CANPTVVLSYEQYF.

DNA for the CDR3: TGCGCCAGCAGCTTGTCGACAGGGCTCAGCTATGGCTACACCTTC. The encoded protein is CASSLSTGLSYGYTF. This rearrangement joins TRBV5-1 to TRBJ1-2, with TRBD1 matching 7 bases. Losses at the gene ends were 1 base for V and 4 bases for J; bases not matched to a gene: 7. The CDR3 is made up of 15 amino acids. The V gene's germline CDR1 is SGHRS and CDR2 YFSETQ.

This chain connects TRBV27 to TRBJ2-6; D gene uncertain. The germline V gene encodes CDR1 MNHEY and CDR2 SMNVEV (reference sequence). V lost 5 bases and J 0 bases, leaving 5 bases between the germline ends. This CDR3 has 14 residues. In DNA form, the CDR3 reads TGTGCCAGCAGTCCTAGCTCTGGGGCCAACGTCCTGACTTTC. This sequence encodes CASSPSSGANVLTF.

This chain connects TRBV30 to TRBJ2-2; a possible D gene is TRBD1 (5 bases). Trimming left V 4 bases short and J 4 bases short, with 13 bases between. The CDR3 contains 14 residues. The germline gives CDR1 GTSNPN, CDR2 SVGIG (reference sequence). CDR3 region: CAWNPGRATGELFF. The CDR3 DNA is TGTGCCTGGAACCCGGGCAGGGCCACCGGGGAGCTGTTTTTT.

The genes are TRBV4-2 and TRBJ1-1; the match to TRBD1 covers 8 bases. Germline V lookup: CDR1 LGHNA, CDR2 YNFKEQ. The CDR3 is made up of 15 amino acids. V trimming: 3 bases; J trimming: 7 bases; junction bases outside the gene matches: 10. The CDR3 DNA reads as TGTGCCAGCAGCCAGGCTCATGGTGGGACAGGTGAAGCTTTCTTT. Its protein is CASSQAHGGTGEAFF.

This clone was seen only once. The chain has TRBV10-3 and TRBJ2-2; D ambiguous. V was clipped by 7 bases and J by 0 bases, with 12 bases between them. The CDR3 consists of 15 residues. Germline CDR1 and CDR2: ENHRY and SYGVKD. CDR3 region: CAITAAPPNTGELFF. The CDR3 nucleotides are TGTGCCATCACCGCCGCGCCTCCGAACACCGGGGAGCTGTTTTTT.